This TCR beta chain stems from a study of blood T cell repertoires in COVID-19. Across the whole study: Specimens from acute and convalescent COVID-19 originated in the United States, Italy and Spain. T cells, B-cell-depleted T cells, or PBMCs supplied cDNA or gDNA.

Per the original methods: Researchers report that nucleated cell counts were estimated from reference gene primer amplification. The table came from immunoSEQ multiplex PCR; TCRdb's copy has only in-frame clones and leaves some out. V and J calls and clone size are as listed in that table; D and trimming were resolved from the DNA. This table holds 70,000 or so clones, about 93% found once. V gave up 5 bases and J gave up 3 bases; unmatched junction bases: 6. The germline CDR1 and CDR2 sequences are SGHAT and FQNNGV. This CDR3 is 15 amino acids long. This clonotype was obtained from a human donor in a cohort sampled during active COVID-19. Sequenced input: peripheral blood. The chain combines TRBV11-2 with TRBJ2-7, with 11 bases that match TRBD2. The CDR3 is CASSHGLAGNYEQYF. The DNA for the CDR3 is TGTGCCAGCAGCCACGGACTAGCGGGCAACTACGAGCAGTACTTC. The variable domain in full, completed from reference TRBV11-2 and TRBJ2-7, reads EAGVAQSPRYKIIEKRQSVAFWCNPISGHATLYWYQQILGQGPKLLIQFQNNGVVDDSQLPKDRFSAERLKGVDSTLKIQPAKLEDSAVYLCASSHGLAGNYEQYFGPGTRLTVT.